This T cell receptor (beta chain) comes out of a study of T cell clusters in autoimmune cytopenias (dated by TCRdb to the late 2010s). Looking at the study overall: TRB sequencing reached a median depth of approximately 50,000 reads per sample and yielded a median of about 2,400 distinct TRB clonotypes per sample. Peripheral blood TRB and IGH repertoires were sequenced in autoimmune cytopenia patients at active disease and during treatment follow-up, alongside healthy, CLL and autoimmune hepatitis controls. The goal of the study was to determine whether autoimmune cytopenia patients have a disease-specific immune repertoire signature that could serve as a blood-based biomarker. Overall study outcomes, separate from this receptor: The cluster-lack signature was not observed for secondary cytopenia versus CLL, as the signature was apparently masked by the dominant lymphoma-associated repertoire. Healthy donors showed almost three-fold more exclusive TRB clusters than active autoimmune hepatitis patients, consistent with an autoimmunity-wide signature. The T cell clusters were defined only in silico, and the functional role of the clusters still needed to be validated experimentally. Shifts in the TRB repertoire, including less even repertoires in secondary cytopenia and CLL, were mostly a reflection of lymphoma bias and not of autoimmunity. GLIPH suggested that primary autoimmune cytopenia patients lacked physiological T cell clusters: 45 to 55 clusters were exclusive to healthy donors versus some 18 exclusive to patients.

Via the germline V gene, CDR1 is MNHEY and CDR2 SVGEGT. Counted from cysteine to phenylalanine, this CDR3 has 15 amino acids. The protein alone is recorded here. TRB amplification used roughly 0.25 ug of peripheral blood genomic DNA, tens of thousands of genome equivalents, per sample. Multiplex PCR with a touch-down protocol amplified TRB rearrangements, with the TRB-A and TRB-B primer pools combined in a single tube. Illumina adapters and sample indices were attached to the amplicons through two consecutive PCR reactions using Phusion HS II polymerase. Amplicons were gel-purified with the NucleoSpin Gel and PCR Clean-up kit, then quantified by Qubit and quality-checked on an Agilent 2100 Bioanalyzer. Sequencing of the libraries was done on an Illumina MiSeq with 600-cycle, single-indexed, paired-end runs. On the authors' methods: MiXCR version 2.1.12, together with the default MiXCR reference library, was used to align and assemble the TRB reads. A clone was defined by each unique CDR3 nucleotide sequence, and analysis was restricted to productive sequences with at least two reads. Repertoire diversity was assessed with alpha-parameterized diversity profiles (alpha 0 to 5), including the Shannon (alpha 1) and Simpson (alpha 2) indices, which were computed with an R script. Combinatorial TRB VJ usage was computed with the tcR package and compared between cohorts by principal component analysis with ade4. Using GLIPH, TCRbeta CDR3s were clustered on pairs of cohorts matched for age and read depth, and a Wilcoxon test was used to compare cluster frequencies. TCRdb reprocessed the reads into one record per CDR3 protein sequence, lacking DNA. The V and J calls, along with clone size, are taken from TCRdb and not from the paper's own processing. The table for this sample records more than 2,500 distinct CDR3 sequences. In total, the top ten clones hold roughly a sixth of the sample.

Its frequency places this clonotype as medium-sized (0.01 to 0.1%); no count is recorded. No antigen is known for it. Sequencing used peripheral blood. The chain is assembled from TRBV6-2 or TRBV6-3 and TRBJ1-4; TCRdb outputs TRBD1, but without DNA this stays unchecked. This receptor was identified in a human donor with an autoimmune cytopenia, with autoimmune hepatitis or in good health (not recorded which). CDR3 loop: CASSRLFGQIEKLFF.